The rows below give T cell receptor beta chains drawn from one sample of a study of T cell responses to AZD1222 COVID-19 vaccine. The assay was immunoSEQ multiplex PCR, and TCRdb's table has in-frame clones only and misses some. The sample records about 50,000 clones, around 80% being singletons. This material consisted of peripheral blood, taken 28 days after the second AZD1222 dose. These receptor sequences come from an adult who received the AZD1222 COVID-19 vaccine. Both conserved end residues are part of each CDR3. D genes are given only for firm matches. The size entry is marked missing in some rows and otherwise reads once, few, many or a size class.

.	TRBV7-6	TRBJ1-6	.	15	CASSGRTADNSPLHF	TGTGCCAGCAGCGGTAGGACAGCCGATAATTCACCCCTCCACTTT
.	TRBV7-2	TRBJ1-1	.	14	CASSPWTRGTEAFF	TGTGCCAGCAGCCCTTGGACCCGGGGCACTGAAGCTTTCTTT
.	TRBV2	TRBJ2-3	.	14	CASSRTASTDTQYF	TGTGCCAGCAGCAGGACAGCAAGCACAGATACGCAGTATTTT
.	TRBV4-3	TRBJ2-4	TRBD2	17	CASRASGRALAKNIQYF	TGCGCCAGCAGAGCTAGCGGGAGGGCGTTAGCCAAAAACATTCAGTACTTC
.	TRBV29-1	TRBJ2-2	.	13	CSVELGVAGELFF	TGCAGCGTTGAATTAGGGGTAGCCGGGGAGCTGTTTTTT
.	TRBV9	TRBJ2-1	TRBD2	14	CTSSVGLGDNEQFF	TGTACCAGCAGCGTCGGACTAGGAGACAATGAGCAGTTCTTC
.	TRBV10-2	TRBJ1-5	.	12	CASSETWQPQHF	TGCGCCAGCAGTGAGACCTGGCAGCCCCAGCATTTT
.	TRBV11-2	TRBJ1-3	.	16	CASKGWQAYSGNTIYF	TGTGCCAGCAAGGGATGGCAGGCCTACTCTGGAAACACCATATATTTT
.	TRBV6-6	TRBJ1-1	.	12	CASINRGSEAFF	TGTGCCAGCATCAACCGGGGGTCTGAAGCTTTCTTT
few	TRBV7-9	TRBJ1-1	TRBD1	14	CASSQGVGLTEAFF	TGTGCCAGCAGCCAGGGGGTGGGGCTCACTGAAGCTTTCTTT
.	TRBV5-1	TRBJ1-1	.	15	CASSLEGFSGTEAFF	TGCGCCAGCAGCTTGGAGGGCTTCTCGGGCACTGAAGCTTTCTTT
.	TRBV29-1	TRBJ2-3	TRBD2	13	CSVEKREADTQYF	TGCAGCGTTGAGAAGCGGGAGGCAGATACGCAGTATTTT
.	TRBV20-1	TRBJ1-6	.	13	CSASSGMGSPLHF	TGCAGTGCTAGTTCGGGGATGGGTTCACCCCTCCACTTT
.	TRBV28	TRBJ1-1	.	16	CASSPGRLSRYTEAFF	TGTGCCAGCAGTCCAGGTCGGCTTAGTAGGTACACTGAAGCTTTCTTT
.	TRBV23-1	TRBJ1-3	.	18	CASSQIWASSEPGNTIYF	TGCGCCAGCAGTCAAATCTGGGCATCCAGCGAACCTGGAAACACCATATATTTT
.	TRBV7-9	TRBJ1-4	.	14	CASSSYLGNEKLFF	TGTGCCAGCAGCTCTTACTTGGGTAATGAAAAACTGTTTTTT
.	TRBV9	TRBJ1-3	.	14	CASSVGQPGNTIYF	TGTGCCAGCAGCGTAGGACAGCCTGGAAACACCATATATTTT
.	TRBV3-1/TRBV3-2	TRBJ2-6	.	17	CASSHGSGFSGANVLTF	TGTGCCAGCAGCCATGGAAGCGGGTTCTCTGGGGCCAACGTCCTGACTTTC
.	TRBV11-3	TRBJ2-7	TRBD1	16	CASSFDRGASSYEQYF	TGTGCCAGCAGCTTTGACAGGGGGGCTAGCTCCTACGAGCAGTACTTC
.	TRBV6-2/TRBV6-3	TRBJ1-1	.	12	CASSYPSRAAFF	TGTGCCAGCAGTTACCCCAGTAGGGCAGCTTTCTTT
.	TRBV5-1	TRBJ2-2	.	14	CASSSGKEHRELFF	TGCGCCAGCAGCTCAGGGAAAGAACACCGGGAGCTGTTTTTT
.	TRBV7-3	TRBJ2-1	TRBD1	13	CASSLITGGEQFF	TGTGCCAGCAGCTTGATAACAGGGGGGGAGCAGTTCTTC
.	TRBV28	TRBJ1-5	.	13	CASSFAVNQPQHF	TGTGCCAGCAGTTTTGCCGTTAATCAGCCCCAGCATTTT
.	TRBV5-1	TRBJ1-1	.	13	CASSLAGNTEAFF	TGCGCCAGCAGCTTGGCCGGGAACACTGAAGCTTTCTTT
.	TRBV28	TRBJ1-1	TRBD1	15	CASSEHRGWVTEAFF	TGTGCCAGCAGCGAGCACAGGGGTTGGGTTACTGAAGCTTTCTTT
.	TRBV5-6	TRBJ1-4	.	14	CASSLDRLRGKLFF	TGTGCCAGCAGCTTGGATAGATTGAGGGGAAAACTGTTTTTT
.	TRBV6-1	TRBJ1-5	TRBD1	17	CASSEMMTGGRNQPQHF	TGTGCCAGCAGTGAAATGATGACAGGGGGCCGCAATCAGCCCCAGCATTTT
few	TRBV28	TRBJ1-5	TRBD1	18	CASSFRDSRIWSNQPQHF	TGTGCCAGCAGTTTCCGGGACAGCCGCATTTGGAGCAATCAGCCCCAGCATTTT
.	TRBV15	TRBJ1-1	.	15	CATSKRGANRNEAFF	TGTGCCACCAGCAAGAGGGGGGCTAACAGAAATGAAGCTTTCTTT
.	TRBV7-2	TRBJ2-1	TRBD1	18	CASSPGRTGWSSYNEQFF	TGTGCCAGCAGCCCGGGCCGGACAGGCTGGAGCTCCTACAATGAGCAGTTCTTC
.	TRBV24-1	TRBJ2-5	TRBD1	15	CATSDFGQGLETQYF	TGTGCCACCAGTGATTTTGGACAGGGGTTAGAGACCCAGTACTTC
.	TRBV10-3	TRBJ1-2	.	13	CAISDEGNYGYTF	TGTGCCATCAGTGACGAGGGTAACTATGGCTACACCTTC
once	TRBV11-2	TRBJ1-3	.	12	CASSRSGNTIYF	TGTGCCAGCAGCCGCTCAGGAAACACCATATATTTT
.	TRBV25-1	TRBJ2-1	TRBD1	15	CASRGSTGSGNEQFF	TGTGCCAGCAGGGGATCGACAGGGTCCGGCAATGAGCAGTTCTTC
.	TRBV27	TRBJ1-5	.	16	CASSSQLPGHNQPQHF	TGTGCCAGCAGTTCCCAACTTCCAGGACACAATCAGCCCCAGCATTTT
.	TRBV5-1	TRBJ1-1	.	14	CASSPRGENTEAFF	TGCGCCAGCAGCCCCCGGGGGGAGAACACTGAAGCTTTCTTT
.	TRBV27	TRBJ1-4	.	14	CASSSLATNEKLFF	TGTGCCAGCAGTTCGTTAGCAACTAATGAAAAACTGTTTTTT
.	TRBV6-2/TRBV6-3	TRBJ2-1	.	14	CASSYAGPPNEQFF	TGTGCCAGCAGTTACGCGGGACCGCCCAATGAGCAGTTCTTC
.	TRBV28	TRBJ2-1	.	12	CASSGRLREQFF	TGTGCCAGCAGTGGCAGGCTCAGGGAGCAGTTCTTC
.	TRBV9	TRBJ1-1	TRBD1	15	CASSVAGTGGTEAFF	TGTGCCAGCAGCGTAGCTGGGACAGGGGGTACTGAAGCTTTCTTT
.	TRBV9	TRBJ2-2	TRBD1	16	CASGRGQGANTGELFF	TGTGCCAGCGGTCGAGGACAGGGGGCGAACACCGGGGAGCTGTTTTTT
.	TRBV11-2	TRBJ2-3	TRBD2	19	CASSLNQPTSGVSTDTQYF	TGTGCCAGCAGCCTTAACCAACCGACTAGCGGGGTTAGCACAGATACGCAGTATTTT
medium-sized	TRBV30	TRBJ1-5	.	13	CAWSETPNQPQHF	TGTGCCTGGAGCGAGACCCCCAATCAGCCCCAGCATTTT
.	TRBV7-2	TRBJ2-7	TRBD2	13	CASSLISLAVQYF	TGTGCCAGCAGCTTAATCTCTCTAGCGGTGCAGTACTTC
.	TRBV6-5	TRBJ1-5	TRBD1	14	CASSLGQLNQPQHF	TGTGCCAGCAGCCTGGGACAGCTCAATCAGCCCCAGCATTTT
.	TRBV18	TRBJ2-3	.	14	CASSPPSLTDTQYF	TGTGCCAGCTCACCACCCTCCCTAACAGATACGCAGTATTTT
.	TRBV9	TRBJ1-1	TRBD1	14	CASTQTGGNTEAFF	TGTGCCAGCACTCAGACAGGGGGGAACACTGAAGCTTTCTTT
.	TRBV15	TRBJ2-1	TRBD2	17	CATSSHRLAGGPDEQFF	TGTGCCACCAGCAGCCATAGACTAGCGGGAGGCCCCGATGAGCAGTTCTTC
few	TRBV5-1	TRBJ1-1	TRBD1	15	CASSLETGLNTEAFF	TGCGCCAGCAGCTTGGAGACAGGGCTCAACACTGAAGCTTTCTTT
.	TRBV5-1	TRBJ2-2	TRBD1	15	CASSLGRTGVGELFF	TGCGCCAGCAGCTTGGGTCGGACAGGAGTCGGGGAGCTGTTTTTT
.	TRBV29-1	TRBJ2-2	.	13	CSVEGQTTGELFF	TGCAGCGTTGAAGGACAAACAACCGGGGAGCTGTTTTTT
.	TRBV19	TRBJ2-2	.	15	CASRTDFWNTGELFF	TGTGCCAGCAGAACCGACTTTTGGAACACCGGGGAGCTGTTTTTT
.	TRBV6-1	TRBJ2-1	TRBD2	17	CASSDIWLRGDYNEQFF	TGTGCCAGCAGTGATATTTGGCTGCGGGGGGATTACAATGAGCAGTTCTTC
.	TRBV6-1	TRBJ1-1	TRBD1	15	CASSEAGQGSNQAFF	TGTGCCAGCAGTGAAGCCGGACAGGGGAGTAATCAAGCTTTCTTT
.	TRBV3-1/TRBV3-2	TRBJ2-1	TRBD1	17	CASSQDIARDSHNEQFF	TGTGCCAGCAGCCAAGATATCGCCCGGGACAGCCACAATGAGCAGTTCTTC
.	TRBV7-2	TRBJ2-1	.	15	CASSLSDSSYNEQFF	TGTGCCAGCAGCTTATCTGATAGCTCCTACAATGAGCAGTTCTTC
.	TRBV29-1	TRBJ2-3	TRBD2	12	CSVVLGTNTQYF	TGCAGCGTTGTCTTAGGGACTAATACGCAGTATTTT